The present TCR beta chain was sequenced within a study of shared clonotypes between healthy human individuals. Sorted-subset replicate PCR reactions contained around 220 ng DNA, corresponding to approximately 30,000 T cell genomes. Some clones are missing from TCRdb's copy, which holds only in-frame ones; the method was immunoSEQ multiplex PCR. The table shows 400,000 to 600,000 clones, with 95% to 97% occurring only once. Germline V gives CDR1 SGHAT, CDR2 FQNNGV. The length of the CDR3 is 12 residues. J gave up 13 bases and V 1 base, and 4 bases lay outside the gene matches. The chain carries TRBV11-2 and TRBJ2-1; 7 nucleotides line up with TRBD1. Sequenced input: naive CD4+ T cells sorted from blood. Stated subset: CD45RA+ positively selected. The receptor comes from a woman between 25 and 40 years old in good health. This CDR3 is CASSLGDRVQFF. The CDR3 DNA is TGTGCCAGCAGCTTAGGCGACAGGGTACAGTTCTTC.